This T cell receptor beta chain was sequenced during a study of T cell responses to AZD1222 COVID-19 vaccine. Sequencing used immunoSEQ multiplex PCR; TCRdb keeps in-frame clones, though not all of them. This sample yields 100,000 or so clones, of which roughly 87% are seen a single time; 2% to 2.5% belongs to the top ten. Findings and limits, study-wide: No repertoire was sampled before or during the peak T cell response, only after it.

In regard to this clone: The antigen remains unidentified.

The source of this sequence is an adult who received the AZD1222 COVID-19 vaccine. This specimen consisted of peripheral blood, obtained 28 days after the second AZD1222 dose.

CDR3 sequence: CASSFNGRAIDTQYF. The CDR3 DNA is TGTGCCAGCAGCTTTAACGGGAGGGCCATAGATACGCAGTATTTT. This rearrangement joins TRBV7-3 to TRBJ2-3; 8 bases map to TRBD2. J gave up 5 bases and V 3 bases, and 7 bases lay outside the gene matches. CDR3 length: 15 residues. Per germline, CDR1 SGHTA and CDR2 FQGTGA.